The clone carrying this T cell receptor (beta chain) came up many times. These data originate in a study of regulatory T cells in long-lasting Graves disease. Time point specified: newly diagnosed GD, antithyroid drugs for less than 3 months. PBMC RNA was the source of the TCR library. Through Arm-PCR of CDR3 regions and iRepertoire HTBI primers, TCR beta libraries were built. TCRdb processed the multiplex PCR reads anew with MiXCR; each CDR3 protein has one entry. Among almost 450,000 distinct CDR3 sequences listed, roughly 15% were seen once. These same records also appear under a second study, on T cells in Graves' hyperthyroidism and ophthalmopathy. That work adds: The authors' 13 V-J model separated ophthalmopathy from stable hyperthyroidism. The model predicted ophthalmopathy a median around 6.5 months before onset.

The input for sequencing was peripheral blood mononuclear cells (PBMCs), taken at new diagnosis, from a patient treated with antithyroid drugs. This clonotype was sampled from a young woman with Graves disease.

The CDR3 DNA is TGTGCCAGCGGCCTCGGGCGGGAGTTGACCCAGTACTTC. Its translation is CASGLGRELTQYF. This rearrangement joins TRBV7-2 to TRBJ2-5; 7 bases fit TRBD2. This CDR3 has 13 residues. Germline CDR1 is SGHTA and CDR2 is FQGNSA. V lost 8 bases to trimming and J lost 7 bases; unmatched junction nucleotides: 10.